This is a list of T cell receptor beta chains from one sample in a study of T cell responses to AZD1222 COVID-19 vaccine. Assay: immunoSEQ multiplex PCR; the TCRdb copy retains only in-frame clones and omits some. The repertoire holds about 130,000 clones, with roughly nine tenths as singletons. The material was peripheral blood, obtained on day 0 of AZD1222 vaccination. Receptors were obtained from an adult in good health. Each CDR3 is given with its conserved first and last residue. The D gene is left open where the match is weak. Only some rows state a clone size, as once, few, many or a class for expanded clones.

NA,TRBJ2-2,TRBV5-1,NA,CASSLGLGIGELFF,TGCGCCAGCAGCTTGGGATTGGGAATCGGGGAGCTGTTTTTT
TRBD2,TRBJ2-3,TRBV9,NA,CASSVDGGAGDTQYF,TGTGCCAGCAGCGTAGACGGGGGGGCCGGAGATACGCAGTATTTT
NA,TRBJ2-7,TRBV6-5,NA,CASSYRFRGSYEQYF,TGTGCCAGCAGTTACCGGTTCAGGGGATCCTACGAGCAGTACTTC
TRBD1,TRBJ2-7,TRBV3-1/TRBV3-2,NA,CASSSGQGTYEQYF,TGTGCCAGCAGCTCGGGACAGGGTACCTACGAGCAGTACTTC
NA,TRBJ2-7,TRBV4-2,NA,CASSQDLSSLEQYF,TGTGCCAGCAGCCAAGATCTGAGTAGCCTAGAGCAGTACTTC
NA,TRBJ1-2,TRBV12-3/TRBV12-4,NA,CASRIGPSYGYTF,TGTGCCAGCAGGATCGGCCCTTCCTATGGCTACACCTTC
TRBD2,TRBJ2-7,TRBV6-5,NA,CASSYYRRGVNYEQYF,TGTGCCAGCAGTTACTATCGTCGGGGGGTAAACTACGAGCAGTACTTC
NA,TRBJ1-5,TRBV10-2,NA,CASRVVSQPQHF,TGCGCCAGCAGGGTGGTCAGTCAGCCCCAGCATTTT
NA,TRBJ1-5,TRBV28,NA,CASSFTRPPQHF,TGTGCCAGCAGTTTTACCCGGCCGCCCCAGCATTTT
TRBD1,TRBJ1-2,TRBV3-1/TRBV3-2,NA,CASSRLRDRYGYTF,TGTGCCAGCAGCCGCCTTCGGGACAGGTATGGCTACACCTTC
NA,TRBJ2-5,TRBV27,NA,CASSLSGGATQYF,TGTGCCAGCAGTTTAAGTGGGGGAGCGACCCAGTACTTC
TRBD1,TRBJ1-3,TRBV4-2,NA,CASSQDRGNTIYF,TGTGCCAGCAGCCAGGACAGGGGGAACACCATATATTTT
TRBD1,TRBJ2-7,TRBV19,NA,CASSMGTGLYEQYF,TGTGCCAGTAGTATGGGGACAGGCCTCTACGAGCAGTACTTC
TRBD2,TRBJ2-1,TRBV28,once,CASSFGLAGGRDQYNEQFF,TGTGCCAGCAGTTTCGGACTAGCGGGGGGCCGGGACCAGTACAATGAGCAGTTCTTC
NA,TRBJ1-2,TRBV7-2,NA,CASSLQGRNNYGYTF,TGTGCCAGCAGCTTACAAGGACGGAATAACTATGGCTACACCTTC
NA,TRBJ1-3,TRBV19,NA,CASNEGSGNTIYF,TGTGCCAGTAATGAGGGATCTGGAAACACCATATATTTT
TRBD1,TRBJ1-1,TRBV3-1/TRBV3-2,NA,CASSQGGIDRGTEAFF,TGTGCCAGCAGCCAAGGAGGGATAGACAGGGGCACTGAAGCTTTCTTT
NA,TRBJ1-2,TRBV5-5,few,CASSLRVTYGYTF,TGTGCCAGCAGCTTGAGGGTGACCTATGGCTACACCTTC
TRBD1,TRBJ1-6,TRBV5-1,NA,CASSLGQGNSPLHF,TGCGCCAGCAGCTTGGGACAGGGAAATTCACCCCTCCACTTT
NA,TRBJ1-1,TRBV10-3,NA,CAISDGSAMDTEAFF,TGTGCCATCAGTGACGGGTCCGCAATGGACACTGAAGCTTTCTTT
TRBD2,TRBJ2-1,TRBV25-1,NA,CASSEVGGGTNNEQFF,TGTGCCAGCAGTGAAGTAGGCGGGGGGACGAACAATGAGCAGTTCTTC
NA,TRBJ1-2,TRBV9,NA,CASSVQDLPEGYTF,TGTGCCAGCAGCGTACAAGACCTCCCCGAAGGCTACACCTTC
TRBD1,TRBJ2-7,TRBV13,NA,CASSSPRTGYSSYEQYF,TGTGCCAGCAGCTCTCCCAGGACAGGCTATAGCTCCTACGAGCAGTACTTC
NA,TRBJ1-2,TRBV27,NA,CASSISILQGGYTF,TGTGCCAGCAGCATTTCCATCTTGCAGGGAGGCTACACCTTC
NA,TRBJ2-5,TRBV6-2/TRBV6-3,NA,CASSYESQETQYF,TGTGCCAGCAGTTACGAATCTCAAGAGACCCAGTACTTC
NA,TRBJ1-2,TRBV6-5,NA,CASSYQGQIDGYTF,TGTGCCAGCAGTTACCAGGGTCAGATAGATGGCTACACCTTC
NA,TRBJ1-1,TRBV30,once,CAWSATNTEAFF,TGTGCCTGGAGTGCGACGAACACTGAAGCTTTCTTT
NA,TRBJ1-4,TRBV2,NA,CASSEETGRNEKLFF,TGTGCCAGCAGTGAAGAAACAGGGCGGAATGAAAAACTGTTTTTT
NA,TRBJ2-2,TRBV7-3,NA,CASSLSGVYTGELFF,TGTGCCAGCAGCTTATCTGGGGTGTACACCGGGGAGCTGTTTTTT
NA,TRBJ2-7,TRBV29-1,NA,CSAQGGQLYEQYF,TGCAGCGCCCAGGGGGGGCAGCTCTACGAGCAGTACTTC
NA,TRBJ1-2,TRBV11-1,NA,CASSLGGPRYGYTF,TGTGCCAGCAGCCTCGGGGGACCTAGATATGGCTACACCTTC
TRBD2,TRBJ2-1,TRBV5-6,NA,CASSFSSTSGGNEQFF,TGTGCCAGCAGCTTTTCTTCTACTAGCGGGGGAAATGAGCAGTTCTTC
NA,TRBJ2-1,TRBV7-2,NA,CASSSSWRGNEQFF,TGTGCCAGCAGCTCCAGCTGGCGAGGCAATGAGCAGTTCTTC
TRBD1,TRBJ1-1,TRBV11-3,few,CASSSDRGTEAFF,TGTGCCAGCAGCTCCGACAGGGGAACTGAAGCTTTCTTT
TRBD1,TRBJ1-1,TRBV28,NA,CASSLDRVRTEAFF,TGTGCCAGCAGTCTGGACAGGGTGAGGACTGAAGCTTTCTTT
TRBD2,TRBJ2-7,TRBV4-3,NA,CASSQDASGIYEQYF,TGCGCCAGCAGCCAAGATGCTAGCGGGATCTACGAGCAGTACTTC
TRBD1,TRBJ1-3,TRBV3-1/TRBV3-2,NA,CASSSGTGFLPGVTIYF,TGTGCCAGCAGCTCCGGGACAGGGTTTTTACCCGGGGTCACCATATATTTT
NA,TRBJ1-2,TRBV7-2,once,CASVHRGNYGYTF,TGTGCCAGCGTTCACCGGGGGAACTATGGCTACACCTTC
TRBD2,TRBJ2-1,TRBV7-8,NA,CASSSRLAGGQYNEQFF,TGTGCCAGCAGCTCGAGACTAGCGGGGGGGCAATACAATGAGCAGTTCTTC
NA,TRBJ2-3,TRBV9,NA,CASSPAGGGTDTQYF,TGTGCCAGCAGCCCGGCAGGGGGAGGGACAGATACGCAGTATTTT
TRBD2,TRBJ2-2,TRBV28,once,CASSGSAGGNTGELFF,TGTGCCAGCAGTGGTTCAGCGGGGGGGAACACCGGGGAGCTGTTTTTT
NA,TRBJ1-5,TRBV3-1/TRBV3-2,once,CASSNQLVWYSNQPQHF,TGTGCCAGCAGCAACCAGTTGGTTTGGTATAGCAATCAGCCCCAGCATTTT
TRBD1,TRBJ1-4,TRBV4-3,NA,CASSQGGGQGNEKLFF,TGCGCCAGCAGCCAAGGTGGGGGACAGGGAAATGAAAAACTGTTTTTT
NA,TRBJ2-3,TRBV5-4,NA,CASSRTAGNTDTQYF,TGTGCCAGCAGCCGAACCGCAGGGAACACAGATACGCAGTATTTT
NA,TRBJ2-7,TRBV4-1,NA,CASSADNTYEQYF,TGCGCCAGCAGCGCGGACAATACCTACGAGCAGTACTTC
NA,TRBJ2-2,TRBV4-3,NA,CASSRSGGAKDGELFF,TGCGCCAGCAGCCGGTCCGGGGGCGCGAAGGACGGGGAGCTGTTTTTT
NA,TRBJ2-7,TRBV27,NA,CASSFSGSYEQYF,TGTGCCAGCAGTTTTTCGGGATCCTACGAGCAGTACTTC
NA,TRBJ1-5,TRBV30,once,CAWSQGHSNQPQHF,TGTGCCTGGAGTCAGGGCCATAGCAATCAGCCCCAGCATTTT
NA,TRBJ1-3,TRBV9,NA,CASSVGSENTIYF,TGTGCCAGCAGCGTAGGATCGGAAAACACCATATATTTT
NA,TRBJ1-6,TRBV7-9,NA,CASSSPGRGDSPLHF,TGTGCCAGCAGCTCCCCGGGGCGGGGAGACTCACCCCTCCACTTT
NA,TRBJ1-2,TRBV7-3,NA,CASSLFQGHRSYTF,TGTGCCAGCAGCTTATTCCAGGGTCATAGGAGCTACACCTTC
TRBD1,TRBJ2-7,TRBV11-2,NA,CASSPRTGSSYEQYF,TGTGCCAGCAGCCCTCGGACAGGGAGCTCCTACGAGCAGTACTTC
TRBD2,TRBJ2-3,TRBV4-3,once,CASSQLAGGQIDTQYF,TGCGCCAGCAGCCAACTAGCGGGGGGGCAGATAGATACGCAGTATTTT
NA,TRBJ2-5,TRBV6-5,NA,CASGRAGVETQYF,TGTGCCAGCGGTCGGGCAGGGGTCGAGACCCAGTACTTC
NA,TRBJ1-1,TRBV7-9,NA,CASREQGDTEAFF,TGTGCCAGCAGGGAACAGGGAGACACTGAAGCTTTCTTT